These 16 T cell receptor beta chains came from one sample sequenced in a study of CD8 T cells in Susac syndrome. Random hexamers were used to reverse transcribe roughly 0.45 to 1 ug of RNA. TCRdb itself ran the immunoSEQ multiplex PCR reads through MiXCR, one entry per CDR3 protein. The data hold some 160,000 distinct CDR3 sequences, with roughly 94% observed a single time. Sequences were obtained from CD4+ T cells from PBMCs. All receptors come from a human donor with Susac syndrome.

This chain's CDR3 is CASSLARTGYTF. The CDR3 bases are TGTGCCAGCAGCTTGGCACGCACTGGCTACACCTTC. The genes are TRBV5-6 and TRBJ1-2, with D unclear. Germline V gene data show CDR1 as SGHDT and CDR2 as YYEEEE. Trimming left V 0 bases short and J 7 bases short, with 7 bases between. CDR3 length equals 12 residues. Using reference TRBV5-6 and TRBJ1-2 for the parts outside the CDR3, the full variable domain is DAGVTQSPTHLIKTRGQQVTLRCSPKSGHDTVSWYQQALGQGPQFIFQYYEEEERQRGNFPDRFSGHQFPNYSSELNVNALLLGDSALYLCASSLARTGYTFGSGTRLTVV.

The chain couples TRBV18 to TRBJ1-5; no firm D call. Germline V gene data show CDR1 as KGHSH and CDR2 as LQKENI. The CDR3 runs 15 residues. V was pared by 2 bases and J by 5 bases, with 13 bases between. CDR3 region: CASSPIGSADQPQHF. The CDR3 nucleotides read TGTGCCAGCTCACCAATTGGGTCAGCAGATCAGCCCCAGCATTTT.

J is TRBJ1-4 and V is TRBV3-1; weak D call: TRBD1 (5 bases). The CDR3 covers 14 residues. V was shortened by 10 bases and J by 7 bases, with 19 bases between the two germline ends. Germline assignment: CDR1 LGHDT and CDR2 YNNKEL (reference sequence). The CDR3 region has the DNA TGTGCCATAGGACAAGGGGTTTCGGGTGAAAAACTGTTTTTT. Translation: CAIGQGVSGEKLFF.

V usage is TRBV5-4 and J usage is TRBJ2-1, with 9 nucleotides matching TRBD1. The junction had 7 bases not matched to a gene; V was cut back by 3 bases and J by 3 bases. CDR3 length equals 16 residues. Germline assignment: CDR1 SGHNT and CDR2 YYREEE (reference sequence). The CDR3 loop reads CASSYGTGLVYNEQFF. CDR3 sequence (DNA): TGTGCCAGCAGCTATGGGACAGGGCTTGTCTACAATGAGCAGTTCTTC.

The rearrangement links TRBV19 to TRBJ1-2, with D possibly matching TRBD1 (5 bases). Germline CDR1 and CDR2: LNHDA and SQIVND (reference sequence). V shed 4 bases and J shed 6 bases, with 12 bases lying between them. The CDR3 extends over 13 amino acids. CDR3 protein: CASSRKTEDGYTF. The CDR3 region has the DNA TGTGCCAGTAGTAGGAAGACAGAGGATGGCTACACCTTC.

The V call is TRBV29-1, the J call TRBJ2-7; the D gene is possibly TRBD1 (6 bases). CDR3 size: 14 residues. V lost 3 bases and J 2 bases, leaving 14 bases between the germline ends. Germline V gene data show CDR1 as SQVTM and CDR2 as ANQGSEA. The chain's CDR3 is CSVEGDTLTYEQYF. Written as DNA, the CDR3 is TGCAGCGTTGAGGGGGACACGCTGACCTACGAGCAGTACTTC.

The gene calls are TRBV12-3 or TRBV12-4 and TRBJ2-2; possible D gene TRBD1, 6 bases. Trimming removed 1 base from V and 7 bases from J, with 10 bases in between. This CDR3 contains 14 residues. Here the CDR3 reads CASSLGTAVGELFF. DNA of the CDR3: TGTGCCAGCAGTTTAGGGACAGCCGTCGGGGAGCTGTTTTTT.

Here the CDR3 DNA reads TGTGCCAGCAGCTTACAGGGGGCCCAAGAGACCCAGTACTTC. Protein product: CASSLQGAQETQYF. The chain has TRBV5-6 and TRBJ2-5; 9 positions match TRBD1. With V trimmed by 2 bases and J by 1 base, 0 bases remained unmatched. Germline V gene sequence: CDR1 SGHDT, CDR2 YYEEEE. This CDR3 is 14 amino acids long.

This chain connects TRBV2 to TRBJ1-5, with TRBD1 identical over 7 bases. Germline V gives CDR1 SNHLY, CDR2 FYNNEI. With V trimmed by 5 bases and J by 5 bases, 6 bases remained unmatched. The CDR3 covers 14 residues. The CDR3 DNA is TGTGCCAGCAGTCCTGAACAGGGGCATCAGCCCCAGCATTTT. Its protein product is CASSPEQGHQPQHF.

The J gene is TRBJ2-5, the V gene TRBV11-2; the D gene is possibly TRBD2 (7 bases). CDR1 and CDR2 (germline): SGHAT, FQNNGV. Trimming cost V 2 bases and J 5 bases, with 12 bases left between them. The CDR3 loop spans 14 amino acids. The CDR3 region is CASSLRGARETQYF. Here the CDR3 DNA reads TGTGCCAGCAGCTTACGGGGGGCCCGGGAGACCCAGTACTTC.

The rearrangement links TRBV30 to TRBJ1-1; perhaps TRBD1 as D (6 bases). The V gene's germline CDR1 is GTSNPN and CDR2 SVGIG (reference sequence). Trimming removed 0 bases from V and 4 bases from J, with 12 bases in between. This CDR3 contains 14 residues. The CDR3 DNA reads as TGTGCCTGGAGTGTGGGGGGCTGGAGCACTGAAGCTTTCTTT. This codes for CAWSVGGWSTEAFF.

The chain carries TRBV7-6 and TRBJ2-2; D is perhaps TRBD2 (5 bases). V was clipped by 0 bases and J by 0 bases, with 11 bases between them. In germline, CDR1 is SGHVS, CDR2 FNYEAQ. The CDR3 runs 17 residues. The CDR3 nucleotides read TGTGCCAGCAGCTTAGCATTGAGGGCCTCGAACACCGGGGAGCTGTTTTTT. Translating it yields CASSLALRASNTGELFF.

This clonotype occurred once. The chain is built from TRBV3-1 and TRBJ2-7; D is possibly TRBD1 or TRBD2 (6 bases each). The CDR3 contains 13 residues. Germline V gene sequence: CDR1 LGHDT, CDR2 YNNKEL (reference sequence). V was cut by 6 bases and J by 5 bases, with 14 bases left in between. The CDR3 spells CASSRDGGNEQYF. CDR3 DNA sequence: TGTGCCAGCAGTCGGGACGGGGGCAACGAGCAGTACTTC.

The chain couples TRBV6-5 to TRBJ2-3, with TRBD1 identical over 7 bases. The CDR3 covers 15 residues. Per germline, CDR1 MNHEY and CDR2 SVGAGI. After removal of 6 bases from V and 0 bases from J, the junction contained 6 bases not matched to a gene. This CDR3 reads CASSPRGTSTDTQYF. CDR3 DNA: TGTGCCAGCAGCCCCAGGGGGACAAGCACAGATACGCAGTATTTT.

This clonotype was counted a single time. V usage is TRBV7-2 and J usage is TRBJ1-6, with D perhaps TRBD1 (6 bases). The CDR3 has 15 amino acids. From germline, CDR1 is SGHTA and CDR2 FQGNSA. Trimming shortened V by 2 bases and J by 5 bases, and 10 bases separated the two germline ends. The CDR3 DNA reads as TGTGCCAGCAGCTTAAGTGGACAGCATAATTCACCCCTCCACTTT. Its translation is CASSLSGQHNSPLHF.

The rearrangement links TRBV18 to TRBJ2-6; D tentatively reads TRBD1 or TRBD2 (5 bases each). Trimming took 0 bases from V and 4 from J, leaving 13 bases between them. The CDR3 has 17 amino acids. Germline CDR1 is KGHSH and CDR2 is LQKENI. The CDR3 DNA reads TGTGCCAGCTCACCACCCCCCGAGGGGTACGGGGCCAACGTCCTGACTTTC. It codes for CASSPPPEGYGANVLTF.